These T cell receptor beta chains were read from a single sample in a study of cytotoxic CD8 clonotypes in ibrutinib-treated CLL. Only in-frame clones appear in the TCRdb table, and some are missing; sequencing was by immunoSEQ multiplex PCR. The table shows about 50,000 clones, with roughly three fifths occurring only once. Here the sequenced sample was PBMCs, taken after 24 months of ibrutinib treatment. All receptors come from a human donor with chronic lymphocytic leukemia. The CDR3 runs from the conserved cysteine through the conserved F or W. A D gene is named only where the DNA matches it firmly. The size field is filled for only some rows; it gives once, few, many or a size class.

j_call | d_call | v_call | clone_size | cdr3_nt | cdr3_aa
TRBJ2-5 | - | TRBV2 | few | TGTGCCCGTTCACTAGGCCAAGAGACCCAGTACTTC | CARSLGQETQYF
TRBJ2-1 | - | TRBV21-1 | - | TGTGCCACACCTTCACAGGTTAGCTCCTACAATGAGCAGTTCTTC | CATPSQVSSYNEQFF
TRBJ2-3 | - | TRBV5-4 | - | TGTGCCAGCAGCCTCCGGGAAACTAGCACAGATACGCAGTATTTT | CASSLRETSTDTQYF
TRBJ1-1 | - | TRBV11-1 | - | TGTGCCAGCAGCTTTCAGAACACTGAAGCTTTCTTT | CASSFQNTEAFF
TRBJ1-2 | - | TRBV2 | - | TGTGCCAGAAGAGGACAGTTTCACTATGGCTACACCTTC | CARRGQFHYGYTF
TRBJ1-4 | - | TRBV7-9 | few | TGTGCCAGCAGCTTTGCACTAAGGACGGATGAAAAACTGTTTTTT | CASSFALRTDEKLFF
TRBJ2-1 | - | TRBV11-2 | - | TGTGCCAGCAGCTCCACAGTCCCGTTGGAGCAGTTCTTC | CASSSTVPLEQFF
TRBJ1-4 | TRBD1 | TRBV7-2 | - | TGTGCCAGCAGCTTAGGGACAGGGGATAATGAAAAACTGTTTTTT | CASSLGTGDNEKLFF
TRBJ2-7 | - | TRBV7-9 | few | TGTGCCAGCAGCTTAATCCTAGGGACGGAATACTACGAGCAGTACTTC | CASSLILGTEYYEQYF
TRBJ1-1 | TRBD1 | TRBV12-5 | - | TGTGCTAGTGGTTACCTCCAGGGGGCACGTAACACTGAAGCTTTCTTT | CASGYLQGARNTEAFF
TRBJ1-1 | - | TRBV2 | - | TGTGCCAGCAGTGGGCTGGGCGACACTGAAGCTTTCTTT | CASSGLGDTEAFF
TRBJ1-5 | - | TRBV4-1 | - | TGCGCCAGCAGCCCCTCGGGAGGGGAGGTCAATCAGCCCCAGCATTTT | CASSPSGGEVNQPQHF
TRBJ1-1 | TRBD1 | TRBV6-5 | - | TGTGCCAGCAGTTACCAGGGACAGGTGAACACTGAAGCTTTCTTT | CASSYQGQVNTEAFF
TRBJ1-2 | - | TRBV2 | few | TGTGCCAGCAGTGAACAGGGCGAAGACTATGGCTACACCTTC | CASSEQGEDYGYTF
TRBJ1-1 | TRBD1 | TRBV13 | few | TGTGCCAGCAGCATCGGGACAGTCCGTGTCTTCTTT | CASSIGTVRVFF
TRBJ2-7 | TRBD1 | TRBV7-6 | - | TGTGCCAGCAGCTTAGGATTACTCGGGACAGGGGGGGACGAGCAGTACTTC | CASSLGLLGTGGDEQYF
TRBJ1-3 | - | TRBV7-6 | - | TGTGCCAGCAGTCCTCAGGTTCCGTACTCTGGAAACACCATATATTTT | CASSPQVPYSGNTIYF
TRBJ2-3 | - | TRBV19 | - | TGTGCCAGTAGTGCCGGACTGGGGCCAGATACGCAGTATTTT | CASSAGLGPDTQYF
TRBJ1-6 | - | TRBV25-1 | few | TGTGCCAGCACAGGTGTCAGCTCCTATAATTCACCCCTCCACTTT | CASTGVSSYNSPLHF
TRBJ2-7 | - | TRBV7-9 | - | TGTGCCAGCAGCCCGGTGTATGAGCAGTACTTC | CASSPVYEQYF
TRBJ2-6 | TRBD1 | TRBV2 | - | TGTGCCAGCAGTCCCGGGACAGGGGCAAAGAGCTCTGGGGCCAACGTCCTGACTTTC | CASSPGTGAKSSGANVLTF
TRBJ2-3 | - | TRBV2 | - | TGTGCCAGCAGCGGTGAGACAGAGGATACGCAGTATTTT | CASSGETEDTQYF
TRBJ1-1 | - | TRBV6-1 | - | TGTGCCAGCAGCGCAACGAGCACGAGGTTTGAAGCTTTCTTT | CASSATSTRFEAFF
TRBJ1-5 | TRBD1 | TRBV10-3 | - | TGTGCCATCAGTGAGTCGCTCGAGGACAGGGGAAGACAGCCCCAGCATTTT | CAISESLEDRGRQPQHF
TRBJ1-2 | TRBD1 | TRBV5-1 | - | TGCGCCAGCAGCCCAAACTCCGGGACAGGGGGCGGCTATGGCTACACCTTC | CASSPNSGTGGGYGYTF
TRBJ2-1 | TRBD2 | TRBV6-5 | - | TGTGCCAGCACCGCGGGACTAGCGGCGAATGAGCAGTTCTTC | CASTAGLAANEQFF
TRBJ2-7 | - | TRBV2 | - | TGTGCCAGCAGTGGGTCCTACGAGCAGTACTTC | CASSGSYEQYF
TRBJ1-1 | - | TRBV19 | medium-sized | TGTGCCAGTAACCAGAACACTGAAGCTTTCTTT | CASNQNTEAFF
TRBJ2-5 | TRBD2 | TRBV2 | - | TGTGCCAGCCGCCTGAGCGGGGGCCAGGAGACCCAGTACTTC | CASRLSGGQETQYF
TRBJ2-2 | - | TRBV9 | - | TGTGCCAGCAGCGTAGAGCGCTCCCTGGGAACCGGGGAGCTGTTTTTT | CASSVERSLGTGELFF
TRBJ2-2 | TRBD2 | TRBV6-5 | - | TGTGCCAGCAGCTCTAGCGGGGGGGCTGGGGAGCTGTTTTTT | CASSSSGGAGELFF
TRBJ2-3 | TRBD2 | TRBV6-5 | - | TGTGCCAGCAGAGCCGGACTAGCTTCAGATACGCAGTATTTT | CASRAGLASDTQYF
TRBJ1-5 | TRBD1 | TRBV5-1 | few | TGCGCCAGCAGCCCGACCGGGACAGGGGTGGGTCAGCCCCAGCATTTT | CASSPTGTGVGQPQHF
TRBJ2-7 | - | TRBV19 | - | TGTGCCAGTAGTATCGATAGGATGAGCTACGAGCAGTACTTC | CASSIDRMSYEQYF
TRBJ1-6 | TRBD1 | TRBV6-1 | - | TGTGCAAGCACCACAGGGGTATCACCCCTCCACTTT | CASTTGVSPLHF
TRBJ1-2 | TRBD1 | TRBV27 | - | TGTGCCAGCAGTCCCCTGGGGCAGGGGGCGCGAGGCTACACCTTC | CASSPLGQGARGYTF
TRBJ2-1 | - | TRBV15 | - | TGTGCCACCAGCAGAGTGGGGGGGAAGGGACACTACAATGAGCAGTTCTTC | CATSRVGGKGHYNEQFF
TRBJ1-2 | - | TRBV6-1 | once | TGTGCCAGCAGCGGAACAGGGAACTATGGCTACACCTTC | CASSGTGNYGYTF
TRBJ2-7 | TRBD1 | TRBV9 | - | TGTGCCAGCAGCGTAGGGGCCGGGACAGTATCCTACGAGCAGTACTTC | CASSVGAGTVSYEQYF
TRBJ2-5 | - | TRBV27 | - | TGTGCCAGCAGTTGGGCGACAGGCCAAGAGACCCAGTACTTC | CASSWATGQETQYF
TRBJ2-3 | - | TRBV5-4 | many | TGTGCCAGCTTGGACCGATACACAGATACGCAGTATTTT | CASLDRYTDTQYF
TRBJ1-6 | TRBD1 | TRBV5-1 | - | TGCGCCAGCAGCTTGGACCAGGGGGGAAATTCACCCCTCCACTTT | CASSLDQGGNSPLHF